Listed below are T cell receptor beta chains from one sample, sequenced in a study of blood T cell repertoires in COVID-19. The data were produced by immunoSEQ multiplex PCR, yet TCRdb's version contains in-frame clones alone and is incomplete. This repertoire shows about 200,000 clones, about 83% found once; its top ten account for about 7.4%. The source material was peripheral blood. The receptor set was obtained from a woman between 45 and 65 years old with acute or convalescent COVID-19. The CDR3 runs from the conserved cysteine through the conserved F or W. The D gene is left open where the match is weak. Rows give clone size only sometimes, using once, few, many, or a class for an expanded clone.

size	D	V	length	J	CDR3	DNA
.	TRBD1	TRBV2	15	TRBJ1-6	CASNSGTGAFRALHF	TGTGCCTCTAACTCCGGGACAGGCGCCTTCCGGGCCCTCCACTTT
.	TRBD1	TRBV20-1	13	TRBJ1-1	CSASEGRGSEAFF	TGCAGTGCTAGTGAGGGCAGGGGGAGTGAAGCTTTCTTT
once	.	TRBV28	14	TRBJ1-1	CASSLWLLNTEAFF	TGTGCCAGCAGTTTGTGGCTCCTGAACACTGAAGCTTTCTTT
once	TRBD1	TRBV28	15	TRBJ2-1	CASAQGGVSYNEQFF	TGTGCCAGCGCCCAAGGGGGCGTATCCTACAATGAGCAGTTCTTC
.	.	TRBV20-1	11	TRBJ2-7	CSPKQSYEQYF	TGCAGTCCAAAACAAAGCTACGAGCAGTACTTC
.	TRBD2	TRBV11-2	15	TRBJ2-7	CASSSTSGRVYEQYF	TGTGCCAGCAGCTCCACTAGCGGGAGGGTCTACGAGCAGTACTTC
.	TRBD2	TRBV5-1	16	TRBJ2-3	CASSPLLAGETDTQYF	TGCGCCAGCAGCCCCCTCCTAGCGGGAGAGACAGATACGCAGTATTTT
.	TRBD2	TRBV5-1	14	TRBJ2-1	CASSFTSGSPEQFF	TGCGCCAGCAGCTTCACTAGCGGGAGTCCTGAGCAGTTCTTC
few	TRBD1	TRBV2	15	TRBJ2-7	CASRDRTGGAYEQYF	TGTGCCAGCAGGGACCGGACAGGGGGCGCCTACGAGCAGTACTTC
.	TRBD1	TRBV12-3/TRBV12-4	13	TRBJ1-2	CASRGQGMGGYTF	TGTGCCAGCAGGGGACAGGGAATGGGTGGCTACACCTTC
.	.	TRBV3-1/TRBV3-2	14	TRBJ2-3	CASSHAYFTDTQYF	TGTGCCAGCAGCCACGCGTACTTCACAGATACGCAGTATTTT
.	TRBD2	TRBV7-3	20	TRBJ2-5	CASSLNPTSGRAREAETQYF	TGTGCCAGCAGCTTAAACCCGACTAGCGGGAGGGCCAGGGAGGCAGAGACCCAGTACTTC
.	.	TRBV19	15	TRBJ2-7	CASSIAQLGGYEQYF	TGTGCCAGTAGTATAGCCCAGCTCGGGGGCTACGAGCAGTACTTC
once	TRBD2	TRBV15	16	TRBJ2-7	CATSKLSGGFSYEQYF	TGTGCCACCAGCAAACTCAGCGGGGGGTTCTCCTACGAGCAGTACTTC
.	.	TRBV5-1	14	TRBJ1-6	CASSLRTDSSPLHF	TGCGCCAGCAGCCTCCGGACAGATTCGTCACCCCTCCACTTT
medium-sized	TRBD1	TRBV19	15	TRBJ2-7	CASSMTGGGQYEQYF	TGTGCCAGTAGTATGACAGGGGGCGGACAGTACGAGCAGTACTTC
.	TRBD1	TRBV19	15	TRBJ2-1	CASSIGTETYNEQFF	TGTGCCAGTAGTATCGGGACAGAAACCTACAATGAGCAGTTCTTC
once	TRBD1	TRBV3-1/TRBV3-2	14	TRBJ2-1	CASSRRDRRNEQFF	TGTGCCAGCAGCCGCCGGGACAGGCGGAATGAGCAGTTCTTC
once	.	TRBV11-2	15	TRBJ2-7	CASSLKLGGAGEQYF	TGTGCCAGCAGCTTAAAGCTCGGAGGGGCGGGGGAGCAGTACTTC
.	.	TRBV6-2/TRBV6-3	14	TRBJ1-1	CASSPTGRGTEAFF	TGTGCCAGCAGCCCCACGGGGAGGGGTACTGAAGCTTTCTTT
.	.	TRBV5-1	14	TRBJ1-4	CASSLAGQNEKLFF	TGCGCCAGCAGCTTGGCTGGACAGAATGAAAAACTGTTTTTT
.	TRBD1	TRBV6-1	14	TRBJ1-2	CASSDRTGVDGYTF	TGTGCCAGCAGTGACCGGACAGGGGTGGATGGCTACACCTTC
.	TRBD2	TRBV7-2	14	TRBJ2-7	CASSLGLAGDEQYF	TGTGCCAGCAGCTTGGGACTAGCGGGAGACGAGCAGTACTTC
.	.	TRBV5-1	14	TRBJ2-5	CASSSGQPEETQYF	TGCGCCAGCAGCTCCGGACAGCCGGAAGAGACCCAGTACTTC
.	.	TRBV28	16	TRBJ2-5	CASSSQGGGTKETQYF	TGTGCCAGCAGTTCTCAGGGAGGGGGTACAAAAGAGACCCAGTACTTC